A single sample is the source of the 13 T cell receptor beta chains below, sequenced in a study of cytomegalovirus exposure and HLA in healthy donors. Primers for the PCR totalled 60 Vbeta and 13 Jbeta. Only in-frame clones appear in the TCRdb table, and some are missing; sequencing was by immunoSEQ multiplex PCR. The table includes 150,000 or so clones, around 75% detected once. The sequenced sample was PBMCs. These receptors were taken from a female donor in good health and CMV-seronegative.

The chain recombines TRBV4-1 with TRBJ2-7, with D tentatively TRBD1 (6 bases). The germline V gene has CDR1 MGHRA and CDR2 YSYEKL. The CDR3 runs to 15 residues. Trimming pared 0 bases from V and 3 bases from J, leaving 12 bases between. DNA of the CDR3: TGCGCCAGCAGCCAAGACGAGAACAGGGACTACGAGCAGTACTTC. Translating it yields CASSQDENRDYEQYF.

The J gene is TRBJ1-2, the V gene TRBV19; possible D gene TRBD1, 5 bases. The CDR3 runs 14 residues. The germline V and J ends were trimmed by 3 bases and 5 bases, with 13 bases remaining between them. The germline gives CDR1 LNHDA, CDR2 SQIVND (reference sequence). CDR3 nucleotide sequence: TGTGCCAGTAGTATGGGGAGGGGCGTATATGGCTACACCTTC. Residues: CASSMGRGVYGYTF.

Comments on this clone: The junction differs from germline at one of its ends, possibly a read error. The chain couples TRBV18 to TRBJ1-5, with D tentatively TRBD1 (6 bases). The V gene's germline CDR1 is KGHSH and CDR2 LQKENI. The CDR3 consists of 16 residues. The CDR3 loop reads CASSPPGAGSNQPQRF. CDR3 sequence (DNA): TGTGCCAGCTCACCACCGGGGGCAGGTAGCAATCAGCCCCAGCGTTTT.

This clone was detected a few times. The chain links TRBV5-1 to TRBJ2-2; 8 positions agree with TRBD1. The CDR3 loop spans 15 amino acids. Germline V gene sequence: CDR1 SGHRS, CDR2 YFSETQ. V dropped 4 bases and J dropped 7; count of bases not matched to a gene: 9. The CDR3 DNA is TGCGCCAGCAGCCTTAGTCAGGGGGCGAACGGGGAGCTGTTTTTT. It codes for CASSLSQGANGELFF. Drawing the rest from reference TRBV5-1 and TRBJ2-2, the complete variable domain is KAGVTQTPRYLIKTRGQQVTLSCSPISGHRSVSWYQQTPGQGLQFLFEYFSETQRNKGNFPGRFSGRQFSNSRSEMNVSTLELGDSALYLCASSLSQGANGELFFGEGSRLTVL.

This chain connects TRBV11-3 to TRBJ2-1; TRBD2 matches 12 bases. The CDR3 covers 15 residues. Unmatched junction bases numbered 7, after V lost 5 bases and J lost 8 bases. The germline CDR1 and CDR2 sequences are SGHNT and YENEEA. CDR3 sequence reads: CASSAQTSGGDEQFF. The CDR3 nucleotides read TGTGCCAGCAGCGCCCAGACTAGCGGGGGCGATGAGCAGTTCTTC.

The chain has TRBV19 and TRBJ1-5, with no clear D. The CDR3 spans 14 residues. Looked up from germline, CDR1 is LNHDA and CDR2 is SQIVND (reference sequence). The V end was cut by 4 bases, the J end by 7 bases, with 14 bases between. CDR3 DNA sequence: TGTGCCAGTAGTACCCGACGGGCGGGACAGCCCCAGCATTTT. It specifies CASSTRRAGQPQHF.

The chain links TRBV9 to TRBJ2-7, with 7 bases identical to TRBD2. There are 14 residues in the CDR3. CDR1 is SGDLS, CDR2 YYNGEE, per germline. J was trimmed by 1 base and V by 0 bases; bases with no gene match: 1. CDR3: CASSVGGRSYEQYF. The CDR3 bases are TGTGCCAGCAGCGTAGGCGGGAGATCCTACGAGCAGTACTTC.

The CDR3 DNA follows: TGTGCCAGCTCACCCGCCGGAGGGCCGGGCGAGCAGTACTTC. Protein: CASSPAGGPGEQYF. The chain combines TRBV18 with TRBJ2-7, with D possibly being TRBD2 (6 bases). The CDR3 sequence is 14 residues long. With 3 bases removed from V and 6 bases from J, the gap between germline ends came to 15 bases. Germline V gives CDR1 KGHSH, CDR2 LQKENI.

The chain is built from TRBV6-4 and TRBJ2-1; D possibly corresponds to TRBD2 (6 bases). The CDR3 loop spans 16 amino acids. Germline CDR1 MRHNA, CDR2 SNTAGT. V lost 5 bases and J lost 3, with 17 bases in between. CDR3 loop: CASSPTGTLLYNEQFF. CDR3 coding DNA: TGTGCCAGCAGTCCAACCGGGACTCTCCTCTACAATGAGCAGTTCTTC.

The CDR3 is CTRVGIDFGVLGNTIYF. The CDR3 DNA reads TGCACCCGCGTCGGGATTGACTTTGGGGTGCTTGGAAACACCATATATTTT. J is TRBJ1-3 and V is TRBV1. TRBV1 is termed a pseudogene. The CDR3 contains 17 residues.

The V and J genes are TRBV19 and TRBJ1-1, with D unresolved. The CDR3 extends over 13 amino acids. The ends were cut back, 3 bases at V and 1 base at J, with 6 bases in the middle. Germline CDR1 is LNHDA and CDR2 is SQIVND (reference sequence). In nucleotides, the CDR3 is TGTGCCAGTAGTATGGAGGGGAACACTGAAGCTTTCTTT. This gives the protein CASSMEGNTEAFF.

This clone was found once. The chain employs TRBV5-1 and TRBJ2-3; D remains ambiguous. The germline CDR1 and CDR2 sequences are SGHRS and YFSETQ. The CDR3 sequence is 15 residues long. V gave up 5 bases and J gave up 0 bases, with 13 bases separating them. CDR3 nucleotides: TGCGCCAGCAGTCAAAGCCTAACTAGCACAGATACGCAGTATTTT. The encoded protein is CASSQSLTSTDTQYF.

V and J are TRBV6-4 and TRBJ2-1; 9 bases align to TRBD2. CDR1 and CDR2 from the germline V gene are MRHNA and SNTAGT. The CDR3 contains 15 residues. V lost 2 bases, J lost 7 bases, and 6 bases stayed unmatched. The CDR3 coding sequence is TGTGCCAGCAGTGACCATTATCTAGCGGGGAATGAGCAGTTCTTC. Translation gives CASSDHYLAGNEQFF.